This TCR beta chain originates from a study of T cell responses to AZD1222 COVID-19 vaccine (dated by TCRdb to the early 2020s). Background on the whole study: A total of just over 230 trial participants underwent TCR sequencing, of whom nearly 210 had received two doses of AZD1222 and approximately 25 had received two doses of the MenACWY control vaccine. Trial participants were enrolled by age into subgroups of 18-55, 56-69 and 70-plus years, and 148, 28 and 57 TCR-sequenced participants, respectively, were included in these subgroups. What the authors observed across the whole study: Conclusions about previously exposed vaccinees are limited, since just a handful of AZD1222 recipients were seropositive for SARS-CoV-2 at baseline. CD4 TCRs associated with the vaccine covered the entire spike protein, and the dominant responses were in regions 160-218 and 743-854. No day 14 peak-response samples were available, so repertoires were characterized only after the peak T cell response. The 56-69-year group was small, and its depth increase did not reach significance, likely because of low power. After two AZD1222 doses, spike-specific TCR breadth and depth were significantly higher than at day 0 and than in MenACWY recipients. Reportedly, close to half of the unique spike-specific TCRs recognized epitopes lying outside the regions that are mutated in the B.1.351 and B.1.1.7 variants. Participants were mostly white British, with more females than males. The authors suggested clonal diversity may have been underestimated.

According to the germline V gene, CDR1 reads MNHEY and CDR2 reads SVGAGI. CDR3 length: 15 amino acids, cysteine to phenylalanine. Only CDR3 DNA is held: 45 bases, read in frame from base 1. The V and J ends are trimmed by 1 base and 1 base, leaving 7 bases between them. Concerning this clone: Which antigen it targets is not known. Base-call qualities are not available, and no considerably larger clone is one nucleotide away.

The CDR3 regions of human TCRbeta chains were analyzed by immunosequencing. Regarding the original processing steps: TCRs in the repertoires were compared against a reference library of SARS-CoV-2-specific TCRs that had been generated with the MIRA antigen-specificity platform. Breadth was defined as the fraction of unique TCRs that were SARS-CoV-2-associated. Depth was defined as the fraction of total T cells that were SARS-CoV-2-associated. Each spike-specific TCR was assigned to its reactive spike region and to a CD4 or CD8 class using the MIRA data. Log10-transformed breadth and depth values were compared by one-way ANOVA with Sidak's multiple comparisons tests. As stored in TCRdb, this immuneACCESS dataset retains in-frame rearrangements with V and J assigned. A fraction of the clones does not appear; measured against another copy, unresolved V genes explain less than half of the discrepancy, and the remainder lacks a known reason. V and J calls and clone size follow that table, whereas D and trimming were derived from the DNA. The sample includes some 250,000 clones, with 90% to 95% observed a single time. 0.5% to 0.65% of the sample goes to the ten largest clones.

The sample's time point label, in plain terms: about 28 days (+/-7) after the second vaccine dose. AZD1222 recipients with second doses at about 4 weeks or about 12 weeks were pooled, because spike-specific TCR depth and breadth did not differ between schedules. Vaccinee samples were obtained from the UK trials COV001 and COV002, which included a single-blind randomized controlled phase 2/3 trial of AZD1222 (ChAdOx1 nCoV-19) in healthy adults. Trial participant PBMC samples were collected at day 0 and day 28 after the second dose for TCRbeta chain sequencing. The sample was peripheral blood, taken 28 days after the second AZD1222 dose. The chain uses TRBV6-5 and TRBJ2-2, with the D gene call left open. The TCR comes from an adult who received the AZD1222 COVID-19 vaccine. The DNA sequence is TGTGCCAGCAGTTACTTGCAAAGGAACACCGGGGAGCTGTTTTTT. The translation is CASSYLQRNTGELFF.